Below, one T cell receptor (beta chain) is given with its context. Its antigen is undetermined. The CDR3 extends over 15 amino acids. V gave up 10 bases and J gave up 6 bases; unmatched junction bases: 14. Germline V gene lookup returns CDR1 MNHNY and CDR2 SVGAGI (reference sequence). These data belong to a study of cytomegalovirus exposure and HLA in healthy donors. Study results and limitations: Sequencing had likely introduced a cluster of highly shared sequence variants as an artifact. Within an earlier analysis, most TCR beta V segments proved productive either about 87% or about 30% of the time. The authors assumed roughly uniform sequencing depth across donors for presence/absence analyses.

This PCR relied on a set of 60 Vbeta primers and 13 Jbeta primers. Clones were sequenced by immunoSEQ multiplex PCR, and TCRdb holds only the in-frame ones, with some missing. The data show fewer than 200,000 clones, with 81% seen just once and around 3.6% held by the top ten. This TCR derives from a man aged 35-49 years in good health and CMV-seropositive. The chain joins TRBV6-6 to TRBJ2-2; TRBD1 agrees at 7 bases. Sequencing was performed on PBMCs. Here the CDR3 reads CATLPARQGPGELFF. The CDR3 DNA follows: TGTGCCACCCTCCCAGCGAGACAGGGTCCCGGGGAGCTGTTTTTT.